This TCR beta chain was captured by sequencing in a study of blood T cell repertoires in COVID-19. The CDR3 is made up of 13 amino acids. With V trimmed by 3 bases and J by 5 bases, 3 bases remained unmatched. The germline V gene has CDR1 KGHSH and CDR2 LQKENI. Clones were sequenced by immunoSEQ multiplex PCR, and TCRdb holds only the in-frame ones, with some missing. The sample includes hundreds of thousands of clones, around 91% of them seen just once. The genes are TRBV18 and TRBJ1-2; TRBD1 matches 7 bases. This receptor was identified in a man aged 25-45 years who had recovered from COVID-19. The specimen sequenced was PBMCs or T cells enriched from blood (not recorded which). The CDR3 nucleotides are TGTGCCAGCTCACCGGGACAGAGGTATGGCTACACCTTC. Residues: CASSPGQRYGYTF.